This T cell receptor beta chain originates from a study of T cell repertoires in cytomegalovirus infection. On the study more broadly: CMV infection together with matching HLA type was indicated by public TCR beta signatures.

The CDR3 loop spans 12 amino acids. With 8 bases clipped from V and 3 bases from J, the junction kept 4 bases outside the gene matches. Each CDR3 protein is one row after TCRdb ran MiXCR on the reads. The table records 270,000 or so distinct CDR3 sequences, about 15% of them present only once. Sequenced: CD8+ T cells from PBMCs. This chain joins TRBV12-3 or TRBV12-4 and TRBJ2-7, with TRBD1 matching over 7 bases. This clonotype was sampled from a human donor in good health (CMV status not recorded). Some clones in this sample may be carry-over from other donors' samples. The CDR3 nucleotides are TGTGCCAGCGGCAGGGGGTACTACGAGCAGTACTTC. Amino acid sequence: CASGRGYYEQYF.